Shown below are 14 T cell receptor beta chains from a single sample sequenced in a study of CD8 T cells in Susac syndrome. Roughly 0.45 to 1 ug RNA was reverse transcribed with random hexamers. TCRdb analysed the immunoSEQ multiplex PCR reads with MiXCR anew, one entry per CDR3 protein. The table has over 150,000 distinct CDR3 sequences, around 95% seen once. The sequenced sample was CD4+ T cells from PBMCs. The source is a human donor with Susac syndrome.

V usage is TRBV25-1 and J usage is TRBJ1-2, with D unresolved. Trimming pared 2 bases from V and 2 bases from J, leaving 12 bases between. The CDR3 spans 15 residues. In germline, CDR1 is MGHDK, CDR2 SYGVNS. The DNA of the CDR3 is TGTGCCAGCAGTGAAGGTCTCGGGCCGAACTATGGCTACACCTTC. Translated, it gives CASSEGLGPNYGYTF.

This rearrangement joins TRBV29-1 to TRBJ2-7, with D perhaps TRBD1 or TRBD2 (5 bases each). The CDR3 runs 14 residues. Germline V gene sequence: CDR1 SQVTM, CDR2 ANQGSEA. Trimming took 8 bases from V and 2 from J, leaving 19 bases between them. This chain's CDR3 is CSFTIRDGTYEQYF. The CDR3, as DNA: TGCAGCTTCACCATCCGGGACGGTACCTACGAGCAGTACTTC.

The chain combines TRBV7-9 with TRBJ2-3; 8 nucleotides agree with TRBD1. V shed 5 bases and J 2 bases; nucleotides not matched to a gene: 6. This CDR3 contains 15 residues. Germline CDR1 reads SEHNR; CDR2 reads FQNEAQ (reference sequence). The CDR3 here is CASSRTGSVTDTQYF. CDR3 sequence (DNA): TGTGCCAGCAGCCGGACAGGGTCAGTCACAGATACGCAGTATTTT.

This chain links TRBV28 with TRBJ2-7, with TRBD1 as a possible D gene (6 bases). The CDR3 totals 15 residues. With 6 bases removed from V and 3 bases from J, the gap between germline ends came to 18 bases. Looked up from germline, CDR1 is MDHEN and CDR2 is SYDVKM. The CDR3 DNA sequence: TGTGCCAGCAGACCCACCGTGCAGGGGCACTACGAGCAGTACTTC. The encoded protein is CASRPTVQGHYEQYF.

Concerning this clonotype itself: An end of the junction differs from the germline gene, which may be a read error. The chain joins TRBV5-1 to TRBJ2-5; TRBD1 or TRBD2 may be the D gene (7 bases each). The CDR3 runs to 15 residues. Germline V gene lookup returns CDR1 SGHRS and CDR2 YFSETQ. The CDR3 bases are TGCGCCAGCCGCTTAGGGGGGGACAGTGGAGAGACCCAGTACTTC. Translated: CASRLGGDSGETQYF.

The genes are TRBV24-1 and TRBJ1-1, with TRBD1 matching 7 bases. Per the germline V gene, CDR1 is KGHDR and CDR2 is SFDVKD. This CDR3 is 14 amino acids long. Trimming removed 4 bases from V and 4 bases from J; junction bases left unmatched: 5. As DNA, the CDR3 is TGTGCCACCAGTGACCAGGGGGGGATCACTGAAGCTTTCTTT. It encodes CATSDQGGITEAFF.

The CDR3 DNA reads TGTGCCAGCAGGGGACTAGCGACCCGAAGGTCCTACGAGCAGTACTTC. It specifies CASRGLATRRSYEQYF. The chain recombines TRBV6-1 with TRBJ2-7; TRBD2 aligns across 10 bases. The V and J ends lost 6 bases and 1 base, in that order; junction bases with no gene match: 9. Germline CDR1 MNHNS, CDR2 SASEGT. The CDR3 covers 16 residues.

This rearrangement joins TRBV15 to TRBJ2-7, with 9 bases matching TRBD1. CDR1 and CDR2 (germline): LNHNV, YYDKDF (reference sequence). The CDR3 is made up of 14 amino acids. V shed 5 bases and J 5 bases; nucleotides not matched to a gene: 7. The CDR3 loop reads CATSLQRTGDEQYV. The CDR3 DNA sequence: TGTGCCACCAGCCTACAGCGGACAGGGGACGAGCAGTACGTC.

The gene calls are TRBV25-1 and TRBJ2-5; no definite D call. Trimming cost V 1 base and J 4 bases, with 10 bases left between them. The CDR3 is 14 amino acids. CDR1 MGHDK and CDR2 SYGVNS come from the germline V gene. CDR3: CASSESLLRETQYF. The CDR3 DNA sequence: TGTGCCAGCAGTGAATCGCTCCTTCGAGAGACCCAGTACTTC.

This sequence joins TRBV28 and TRBJ2-3; 8 nucleotides align to TRBD2. J gave up 2 bases and V 8 bases, and 6 bases lay outside the gene matches. The germline gives CDR1 MDHEN, CDR2 SYDVKM. This CDR3 contains 14 residues. The CDR3 loop is CASAPAGVTDTQYF. As DNA, the CDR3 is TGTGCCAGCGCCCCAGCGGGGGTCACAGATACGCAGTATTTT.

V is TRBV30 and J is TRBJ2-1; 9 bases align to TRBD2. The trim removed 3 bases at V and 8 bases at J, leaving 8 bases unmatched. CDR1 is GTSNPN, CDR2 SVGIG, per germline (reference sequence). This CDR3 has 14 residues. In DNA, the CDR3 is TGTGCCTGGAGAACGGCGGGAGGGCCGGATGAGCAGTTCTTC. Encoded protein: CAWRTAGGPDEQFF.

The chain joins TRBV28 to TRBJ2-7; 9 bases match TRBD1. There are 18 residues in the CDR3. Germline V gives CDR1 MDHEN, CDR2 SYDVKM. The junction had 16 bases not matched to a gene; V was cut back by 5 bases and J by 2 bases. The CDR3 bases are TGTGCCAGCAGTATGATCACCCTCCGGGACAGGGCTGCCTACGAGCAGTACTTC. Translation: CASSMITLRDRAAYEQYF.

The chain combines TRBV29-1 with TRBJ2-3; 9 bases fit TRBD1. Trimming removed 3 bases from V and 4 bases from J; junction bases left unmatched: 5. CDR1 and CDR2 from the germline V gene are SQVTM and ANQGSEA. This CDR3 spans 14 amino acids. CDR3 in DNA: TGCAGCGTTGAGCCACAGGGGGCGGCAGATACGCAGTATTTT. Its translation is CSVEPQGAADTQYF.

The chain recombines TRBV30 with TRBJ2-2; 10 nucleotides agree with TRBD2. CDR3 length: 16 residues. After removal of 4 bases from V and 6 bases from J, the junction contained 11 bases not matched to a gene. Germline CDR1 is GTSNPN and CDR2 is SVGIG (reference sequence). The CDR3 here is CAWTPYSGRASGELFF. DNA of the CDR3: TGTGCCTGGACCCCTTACAGCGGGAGGGCCTCCGGGGAGCTGTTTTTT.